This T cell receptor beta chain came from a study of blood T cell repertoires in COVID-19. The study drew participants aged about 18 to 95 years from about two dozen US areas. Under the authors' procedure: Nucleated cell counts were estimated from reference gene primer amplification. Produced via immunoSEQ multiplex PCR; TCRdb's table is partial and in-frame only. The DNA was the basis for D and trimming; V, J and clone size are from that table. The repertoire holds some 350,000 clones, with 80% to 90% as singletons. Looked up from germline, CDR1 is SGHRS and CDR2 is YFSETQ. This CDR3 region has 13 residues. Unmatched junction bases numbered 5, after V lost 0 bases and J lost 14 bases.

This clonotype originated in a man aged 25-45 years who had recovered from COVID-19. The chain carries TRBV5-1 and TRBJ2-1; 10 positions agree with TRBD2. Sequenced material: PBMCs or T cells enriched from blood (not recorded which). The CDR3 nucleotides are TGCGCCAGCAGCTTGGCTAGCACTAGCGGGAAGTTCTTC. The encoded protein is CASSLASTSGKFF.